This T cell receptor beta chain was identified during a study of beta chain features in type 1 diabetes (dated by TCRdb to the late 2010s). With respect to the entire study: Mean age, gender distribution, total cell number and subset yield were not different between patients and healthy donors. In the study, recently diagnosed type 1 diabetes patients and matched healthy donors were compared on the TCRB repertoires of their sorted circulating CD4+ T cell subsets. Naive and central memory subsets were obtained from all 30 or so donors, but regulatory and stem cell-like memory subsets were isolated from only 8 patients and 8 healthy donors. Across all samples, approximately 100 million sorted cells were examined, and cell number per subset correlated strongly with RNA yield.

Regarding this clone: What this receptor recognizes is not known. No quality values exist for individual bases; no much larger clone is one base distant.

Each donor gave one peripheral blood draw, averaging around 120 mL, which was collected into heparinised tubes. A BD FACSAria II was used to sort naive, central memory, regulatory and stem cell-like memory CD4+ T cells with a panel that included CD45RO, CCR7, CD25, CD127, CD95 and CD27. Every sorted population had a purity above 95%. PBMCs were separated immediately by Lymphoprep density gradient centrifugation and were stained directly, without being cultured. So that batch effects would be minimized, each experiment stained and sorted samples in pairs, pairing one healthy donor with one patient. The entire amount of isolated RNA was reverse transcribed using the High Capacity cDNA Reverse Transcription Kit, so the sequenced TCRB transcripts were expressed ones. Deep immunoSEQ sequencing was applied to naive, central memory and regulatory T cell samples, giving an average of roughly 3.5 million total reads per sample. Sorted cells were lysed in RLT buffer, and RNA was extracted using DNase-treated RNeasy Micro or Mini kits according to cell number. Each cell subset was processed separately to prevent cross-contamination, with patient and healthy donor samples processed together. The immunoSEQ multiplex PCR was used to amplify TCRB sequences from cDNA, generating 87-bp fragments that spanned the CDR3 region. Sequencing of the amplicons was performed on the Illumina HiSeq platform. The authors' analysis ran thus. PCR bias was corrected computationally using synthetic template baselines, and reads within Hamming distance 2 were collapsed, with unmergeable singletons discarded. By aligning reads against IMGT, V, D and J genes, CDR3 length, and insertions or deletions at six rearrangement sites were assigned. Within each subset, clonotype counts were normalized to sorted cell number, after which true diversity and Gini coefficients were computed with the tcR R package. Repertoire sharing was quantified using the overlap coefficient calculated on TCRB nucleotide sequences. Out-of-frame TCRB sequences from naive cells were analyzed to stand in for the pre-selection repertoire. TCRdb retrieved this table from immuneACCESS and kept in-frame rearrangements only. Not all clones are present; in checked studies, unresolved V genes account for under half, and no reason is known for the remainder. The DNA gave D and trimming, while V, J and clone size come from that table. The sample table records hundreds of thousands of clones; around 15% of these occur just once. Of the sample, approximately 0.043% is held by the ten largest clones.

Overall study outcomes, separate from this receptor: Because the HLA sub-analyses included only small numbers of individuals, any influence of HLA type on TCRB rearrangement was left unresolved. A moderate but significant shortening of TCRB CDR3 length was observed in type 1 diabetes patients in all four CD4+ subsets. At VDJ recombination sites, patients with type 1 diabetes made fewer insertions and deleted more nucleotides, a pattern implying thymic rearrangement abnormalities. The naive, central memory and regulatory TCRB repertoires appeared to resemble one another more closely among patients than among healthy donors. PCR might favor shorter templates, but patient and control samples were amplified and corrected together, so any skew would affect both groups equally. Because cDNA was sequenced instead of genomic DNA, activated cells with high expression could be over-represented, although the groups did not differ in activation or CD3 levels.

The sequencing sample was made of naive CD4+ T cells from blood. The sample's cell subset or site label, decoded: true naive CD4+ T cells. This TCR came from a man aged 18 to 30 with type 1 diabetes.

The CDR3: CASSSSPGLPQETQYF. In nucleotide form, the sequence is TGTGCCAGTAGTTCTTCACCGGGACTCCCTCAAGAGACCCAGTACTTC. The sequence links TRBV19 to TRBJ2-5; TRBD2 is a possible D gene, resting on 6 matching bases. The junction shows trimming of 5 bases on V and 2 bases on J, plus 18 bases between the germline ends. The CDR3, cysteine through phenylalanine, is 16 amino acids long. Of the read, only the CDR3 DNA is kept; its 48 bases are in frame from base 1. Based on the germline V gene (reference sequence), the CDR1 and CDR2 sequences are LNHDA and SQIVND.